This T cell receptor beta chain was captured in a study of long-term antiretroviral therapy in people with HIV. Points on this clone: Antigen unknown.

There are 15 residues in the CDR3. The ends lost 5 bases at V and 5 bases at J; junction bases unmatched: 11. CDR1 is SGHAT and CDR2 is FQNNGV in the germline V gene. The study's findings and limits: HIV repertoires covered narrower CDR3 length ranges than controls did.

The libraries were made with immunoSEQ v3.0 at survey level. Sequencing was performed with immunoSEQ multiplex PCR; in TCRdb, only in-frame clones are kept and a portion is missing. The sample records under 30,000 clones, under 90% being singletons. The source is a young woman with HIV. Sequencing used unsorted PBMCs, obtained at the start of antiretroviral therapy, before treatment. The chain carries TRBV11-2 and TRBJ1-2, with 7 bases identical to TRBD1. CDR3 nucleotide sequence: TGTGCCAGCAGCATATTAACCGGGACAGCTTATGGCTACACCTTC. Translated, it gives CASSILTGTAYGYTF.